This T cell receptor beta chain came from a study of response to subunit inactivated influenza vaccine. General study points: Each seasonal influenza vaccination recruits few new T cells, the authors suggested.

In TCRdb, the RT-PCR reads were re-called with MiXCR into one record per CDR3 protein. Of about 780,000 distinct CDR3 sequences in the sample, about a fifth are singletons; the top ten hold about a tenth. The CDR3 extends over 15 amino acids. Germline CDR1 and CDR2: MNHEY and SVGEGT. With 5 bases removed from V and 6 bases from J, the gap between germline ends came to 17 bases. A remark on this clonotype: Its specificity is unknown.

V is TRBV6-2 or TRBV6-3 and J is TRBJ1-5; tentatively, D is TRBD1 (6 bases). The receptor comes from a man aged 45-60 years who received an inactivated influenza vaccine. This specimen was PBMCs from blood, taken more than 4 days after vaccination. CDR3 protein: CASSPSEEGGQPQHF. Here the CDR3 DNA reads TGTGCCAGCAGTCCCTCGGAGGAGGGGGGTCAGCCCCAGCATTTT.